Shown below are 30 T cell receptor beta chains from a single sample sequenced in a study of shared clonotypes between healthy human individuals. Naive CD8 cells lacked CD45RO, underwent positive selection for CCR7 and left out terminally differentiated effector memory CD45RA+ cells. Some clones are missing from TCRdb's copy, which holds only in-frame ones; the method was immunoSEQ multiplex PCR. The sample contains hundreds of thousands of clones, around 92% of which appear only once. Sequenced: naive CD8+ T cells sorted from blood. These receptor sequences come from a man younger than 45 in good health.

V gene TRBV9 combines with J gene TRBJ2-6; D unresolved. Germline V gene data show CDR1 as SGDLS and CDR2 as YYNGEE. The CDR3 is 15 residues long. V was trimmed by 4 bases and J by 1 base, leaving 9 bases between them. CDR3 sequence reads: CASSHDGSGANVLTF. CDR3 DNA: TGTGCCAGCAGCCACGACGGATCTGGGGCCAACGTCCTGACTTTC.

A word on this clone: This specimen includes other DNA sequences encoding the same CDR3. The rearrangement joins TRBV4-1 to TRBJ2-7; 7 bases fit TRBD2. The CDR3 totals 14 residues. V shed 4 bases and J 4 bases; nucleotides not matched to a gene: 7. The germline V gene encodes CDR1 MGHRA and CDR2 YSYEKL. CDR3 bases: TGCGCCAGCAGCCCCAGGACGGGGGGATACGAGCAGTACTTC. The encoded protein is CASSPRTGGYEQYF.

The chain joins TRBV6-5 to TRBJ2-5; D is ambiguous. The CDR3 runs 15 residues. Germline V gene sequence: CDR1 MNHEY, CDR2 SVGAGI. Trimming cost V 0 bases and J 4 bases, with 12 bases left between them. The CDR3 region is CASSYSPALGETQYF. The DNA for the CDR3 is TGTGCCAGCAGTTACTCTCCAGCGTTGGGAGAGACCCAGTACTTC.

The V and J genes are TRBV4-3 and TRBJ2-7; D perhaps matches TRBD2 (5 bases). The germline V gene encodes CDR1 LGHNA and CDR2 YSLEER. The ends were cut back, 2 bases at V and 7 bases at J, with 21 bases in the middle. The CDR3 is made up of 16 amino acids. The CDR3 protein is CASSQTAAGNYQEQYF. The DNA for the CDR3 is TGCGCCAGCAGCCAAACTGCGGCGGGTAACTACCAAGAGCAGTACTTC.

V and J are TRBV4-3 and TRBJ1-2; TRBD1 matches 7 bases. The CDR3 runs 21 residues. Germline loops: CDR1 LGHNA, CDR2 YSLEER. J gave up 1 base and V 1 base, and 21 bases lay outside the gene matches. This CDR3 reads CASSQGPNRGPEVLNNYGYTF. CDR3 coding DNA: TGCGCCAGCAGCCAAGGCCCTAACAGGGGACCAGAGGTACTGAATAACTATGGCTACACCTTC.

This sequence joins TRBV5-6 and TRBJ1-5, with a possible D match to TRBD1 (5 bases). The germline V gene has CDR1 SGHDT and CDR2 YYEEEE. Trimming removed 4 bases from V and 2 bases from J, with 13 bases in between. This CDR3 contains 15 residues. In DNA, the CDR3 is TGTGCCAGCAGCACCTACAGGTACGGCAATCAGCCCCAGCATTTT. The encoded protein is CASSTYRYGNQPQHF.

With respect to this clone: The same CDR3 arises from other DNA sequences in this sample as well. The V call is TRBV11-3, the J call TRBJ2-7; D not resolved. The ends were cut back, 1 base at V and 2 bases at J, with 6 bases in the middle. Germline V gene sequence: CDR1 SGHNT, CDR2 YENEEA. The length of the CDR3 is 13 residues. The CDR3 DNA reads as TGTGCCAGCAGCTTAGCCCCGACCTACGAGCAGTACTTC. Protein: CASSLAPTYEQYF.

The chain carries TRBV5-1 and TRBJ2-7, with a possible D match to TRBD1 (5 bases). V gave up 1 base and J gave up 5 bases, with 10 bases separating them. CDR1 SGHRS and CDR2 YFSETQ come from the germline V gene. The CDR3 is 13 amino acids. The CDR3 DNA is TGCGCCAGCAGCTTGTCAGGGCTCCACGAGCAGTACTTC. It specifies CASSLSGLHEQYF.

This chain connects TRBV29-1 to TRBJ1-1; 8 nucleotides agree with TRBD1. Per the germline V gene, CDR1 is SQVTM and CDR2 is ANQGSEA. The CDR3 extends over 16 amino acids. V dropped 0 bases and J dropped 0; count of bases not matched to a gene: 6. CDR3 residues: CSVEDQGAFMNTEAFF. In DNA form, the CDR3 reads TGCAGCGTTGAAGATCAGGGGGCGTTTATGAACACTGAAGCTTTCTTT.

This rearrangement joins TRBV30 to TRBJ1-5; D ambiguous. From germline, CDR1 is GTSNPN and CDR2 SVGIG (reference sequence). The CDR3 extends over 13 amino acids. V shed 2 bases and J shed 4 bases, with 9 bases lying between them. CDR3 sequence (DNA): TGTGCCTGGAGTAGAAGAGATAATCAGCCCCAGCATTTT. Its protein is CAWSRRDNQPQHF.

The chain combines TRBV5-1 with TRBJ2-2; 8 positions agree with TRBD1. With 0 bases clipped from V and 3 bases from J, the junction kept 7 bases outside the gene matches. Germline CDR1 reads SGHRS; CDR2 reads YFSETQ. The CDR3 spans 17 residues. The CDR3 nucleotides read TGCGCCAGCAGCTTGGTCCCCAGGGGGCGGTACACCGGGGAGCTGTTTTTT. Translating it yields CASSLVPRGRYTGELFF.

The V gene is TRBV6-6, the J gene TRBJ2-4; D is possibly TRBD2 (6 bases). CDR3 length equals 15 residues. Per the germline V gene, CDR1 is MNHNY and CDR2 is SVGAGI (reference sequence). V gave up 7 bases and J gave up 2 bases, with 15 bases separating them. In DNA form, the CDR3 reads TGTGCCAGCAACCCAGCGGGCGGGTCCAAAAACATTCAGTACTTC. It yields the protein CASNPAGGSKNIQYF.

V and J are TRBV6-6 and TRBJ1-5; the D gene is possibly TRBD1 (5 bases). Trimming left V 6 bases short and J 6 bases short, with 12 bases between. This CDR3 is built from 13 residues. Germline CDR1 and CDR2: MNHNY and SVGAGI (reference sequence). The CDR3 loop is CASRLQVTQPQHF. The CDR3 DNA follows: TGTGCCAGCAGATTACAGGTCACTCAGCCCCAGCATTTT.

The chain combines TRBV7-9 with TRBJ2-2; possible D gene TRBD2, 5 bases. The CDR3 is 17 amino acids. Germline CDR1 is SEHNR and CDR2 is FQNEAQ (reference sequence). Trimming left V 1 base short and J 5 bases short, with 17 bases between. CDR3 residues: CASSLETIEGSTGELFF. CDR3 nucleotide sequence: TGTGCCAGCAGCTTAGAAACTATTGAAGGGAGTACCGGGGAGCTGTTTTTT.

The genes are TRBV29-1 and TRBJ2-2; 9 bases line up with TRBD2. The V gene end was trimmed by 7 bases and the J gene end by 4 bases; junction bases not matched to a gene: 13. CDR3 length: 16 residues. Germline V gene lookup returns CDR1 SQVTM and CDR2 ANQGSEA. CDR3 sequence reads: CSATLGAGGFTGELFF. Written as DNA, the CDR3 is TGCAGCGCCACTCTAGGAGCGGGAGGATTCACCGGGGAGCTGTTTTTT.

V usage is TRBV10-3 and J usage is TRBJ2-6; D is unclear. Germline CDR1 is ENHRY and CDR2 is SYGVKD. The CDR3 covers 19 residues. The V gene lost 3 bases and the J gene lost 0 bases, with 18 bases spanning the gap. The CDR3: CAISEKEATPHSGANVLTF. The DNA for the CDR3 is TGTGCCATCAGTGAAAAAGAAGCCACCCCTCACTCTGGGGCCAACGTCCTGACTTTC.

For the CDR3, the DNA is TGTGCCAGCCTGTTGGGACCCGGGAGCAATCAGCCCCAGCATTTT. Protein sequence: CASLLGPGSNQPQHF. This chain uses TRBV7-8 with TRBJ1-5; D might be TRBD1 (5 bases). CDR3 length: 15 amino acids. V shed 8 bases and J shed 1 base, with 15 bases lying between them. CDR1 and CDR2 from the germline V gene are SGHVS and FQNEAQ. The variable domain in full, completed from reference TRBV7-8 and TRBJ1-5, reads GAGVSQSPRYKVAKRGQDVALRCDPISGHVSLFWYQQALGQGPEFLTYFQNEAQLDKSGLPSDRFFAERPEGSVSTLKIQRTQQEDSAVYLCASLLGPGSNQPQHFGDGTRLSIL.

V gene TRBV6-1 combines with J gene TRBJ2-7; no clear D gene. Germline-derived CDR1 and CDR2 are MNHNS and SASEGT. The CDR3 runs to 13 residues. V was trimmed by 6 bases and J by 1 base, leaving 10 bases between them. The CDR3 DNA reads as TGTGCCAGCAGGTCGTCCCCGTCCTACGAGCAGTACTTC. It is translated as CASRSSPSYEQYF.

In its sample, this clone was seen once. The chain links TRBV29-1 to TRBJ2-5; D is tentatively TRBD1 or TRBD2 (5 bases each). This CDR3 spans 14 amino acids. Germline CDR1 and CDR2: SQVTM and ANQGSEA. The V end was cut by 2 bases, the J end by 2 bases, with 12 bases between. The CDR3, as DNA: TGCAGCGTTGAACCAACGGGGCAACAAGAGACCCAGTACTTC. Its translation: CSVEPTGQQETQYF.

V usage is TRBV19 and J usage is TRBJ2-7; 9 bases line up with TRBD2. CDR1 is LNHDA and CDR2 is SQIVND in the germline V gene (reference sequence). Trimming removed 6 bases from V and 0 bases from J; junction bases left unmatched: 0. This CDR3 comprises 13 residues. The CDR3 loop reads CASRREGSYEQYF. The DNA of the CDR3 is TGTGCCAGTAGGCGGGAGGGCTCCTACGAGCAGTACTTC.

Regarding this clone: The same CDR3 also results from other DNA sequences found in this sample. V and J are TRBV19 and TRBJ2-1; TRBD2 matches 12 bases. Trimming removed 3 bases from V and 7 bases from J; junction bases left unmatched: 1. CDR3 length equals 14 residues. CDR1 LNHDA and CDR2 SQIVND come from the germline V gene (reference sequence). The CDR3 DNA follows: TGTGCCAGTAGTATTGGACTAGCGGGAAATGAGCAGTTCTTC. The encoded protein is CASSIGLAGNEQFF.

This chain links TRBV5-4 with TRBJ2-1; TRBD2 matches 10 bases. Germline values: CDR1 SGHNT, CDR2 YYREEE (reference sequence). CDR3 length: 16 residues. V shed 4 bases, J shed 7 bases, and the junction held 11 bases outside the gene matches. The DNA for the CDR3 is TGTGCCAGCAGCCCGCCGGCTAGCGGGAGTATAAATGAGCAGTTCTTC. The encoded protein is CASSPPASGSINEQFF.

The V gene is TRBV19, the J gene TRBJ1-5; D unresolved. This CDR3 contains 15 residues. Germline CDR1 is LNHDA and CDR2 is SQIVND (reference sequence). Trimming left V 3 bases short and J 4 bases short, with 13 bases between. The CDR3 DNA is TGTGCCAGTAGTATTCGTTCGACGGGAAATCAGCCCCAGCATTTT. Residues: CASSIRSTGNQPQHF.

The chain has TRBV7-8 and TRBJ2-1; 9 bases fit TRBD2. V dropped 1 base and J dropped 3; count of bases not matched to a gene: 1. Germline V CDR1 and CDR2: SGHVS, FQNEAQ. The CDR3 has 15 residues. The CDR3: CASSLGLAVYNEQFF. The CDR3 DNA reads as TGTGCCAGCAGCTTAGGACTAGCGGTCTACAATGAGCAGTTCTTC. The full variable domain, completed using reference TRBV7-8 and TRBJ2-1, is GAGVSQSPRYKVAKRGQDVALRCDPISGHVSLFWYQQALGQGPEFLTYFQNEAQLDKSGLPSDRFFAERPEGSVSTLKIQRTQQEDSAVYLCASSLGLAVYNEQFFGPGTRLTVL.

The chain links TRBV29-1 to TRBJ1-2; possible D gene TRBD1, 6 bases. The CDR3 spans 13 residues. The germline V gene has CDR1 SQVTM and CDR2 ANQGSEA. Trimming stripped 7 bases from V and 0 bases from J, with 12 bases between. CDR3 in DNA: TGCAGCGCCCGGGACATCACTAACTATGGCTACACCTTC. It yields the protein CSARDITNYGYTF. Together with reference TRBV29-1 and TRBJ1-2, the CDR3 gives the full variable domain: SAVISQKPSRDICQRGTSLTIQCQVDSQVTMMFWYRQQPGQSLTLIATANQGSEATYESGFVIDKFPISRPNLTFSTLTVSNMSPEDSSIYLCSARDITNYGYTFGSGTRLTVV.

The chain is built from TRBV6-6 and TRBJ2-1, with no clear D. V gave up 5 bases and J gave up 5 bases, with 7 bases separating them. CDR1 and CDR2 from the germline V gene are MNHNY and SVGAGI (reference sequence). This CDR3 contains 12 residues. In DNA form, the CDR3 reads TGTGCCAGCAGTCCCGAGAACAATGAGCAGTTCTTC. This gives the protein CASSPENNEQFF.

The chain links TRBV14 to TRBJ2-7; 7 positions agree with TRBD2. The J segment lost 4 bases and the V segment lost 1 base, leaving 7 bases of the junction unmatched. The CDR3 loop spans 15 amino acids. The germline V gene has CDR1 SGHDN and CDR2 FVKESK. The CDR3, as DNA: TGTGCCAGCAGCCAAGTCGTGACTAGCAAGTACGAGCAGTACTTC. Protein sequence: CASSQVVTSKYEQYF.

This clone was seen repeatedly, ten times or more. The chain uses TRBV19 and TRBJ2-7; tentative D call: TRBD2 (5 bases). Trimming removed 5 bases at V and 2 bases at J, with 7 bases between. This CDR3 is 12 amino acids long. Per germline, CDR1 LNHDA and CDR2 SQIVND (reference sequence). The CDR3 loop is CASSFGTYEQYF. In DNA form, the CDR3 reads TGTGCCAGTAGTTTCGGGACCTACGAGCAGTACTTC.

The chain is built from TRBV5-1 and TRBJ2-7; 7 bases match TRBD2. V dropped 4 bases and J dropped 2; count of bases not matched to a gene: 9. The CDR3 sequence is 15 residues long. CDR1 and CDR2 from the germline V gene are SGHRS and YFSETQ. DNA of the CDR3: TGCGCCAGCAGCGTGGCCGGACTAGTCACCTACGAGCAGTACTTC. Protein: CASSVAGLVTYEQYF.

This chain links TRBV19 with TRBJ2-3; the match to TRBD1 covers 9 bases. The CDR3 runs to 15 residues. V dropped 5 bases and J dropped 7; count of bases not matched to a gene: 10. Per the germline V gene, CDR1 is LNHDA and CDR2 is SQIVND (reference sequence). The CDR3 is CASSVGTGSRNTQYF. The CDR3 DNA reads TGTGCCAGTAGTGTTGGGACAGGGTCGCGAAATACGCAGTATTTT.